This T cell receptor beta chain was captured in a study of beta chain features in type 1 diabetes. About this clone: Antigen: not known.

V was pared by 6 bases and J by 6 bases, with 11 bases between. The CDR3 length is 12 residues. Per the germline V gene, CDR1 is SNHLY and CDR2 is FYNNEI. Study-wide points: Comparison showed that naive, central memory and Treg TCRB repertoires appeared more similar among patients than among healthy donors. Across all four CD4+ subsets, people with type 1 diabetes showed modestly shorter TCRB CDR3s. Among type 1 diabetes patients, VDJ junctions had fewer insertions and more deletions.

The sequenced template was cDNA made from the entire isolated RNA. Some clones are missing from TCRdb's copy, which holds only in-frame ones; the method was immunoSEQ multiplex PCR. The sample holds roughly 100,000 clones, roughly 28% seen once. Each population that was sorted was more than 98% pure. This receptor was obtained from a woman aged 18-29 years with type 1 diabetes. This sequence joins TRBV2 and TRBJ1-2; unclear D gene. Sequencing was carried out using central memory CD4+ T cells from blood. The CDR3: CASRPLFDGYTF. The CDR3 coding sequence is TGTGCCAGCAGACCACTCTTCGATGGCTACACCTTC.